The TCR beta chain under discussion was sequenced for a study of blood T cell repertoires in COVID-19. Study information: Samples of COVID-19 (acute and convalescent) were obtained from the United States, Italy and Spain. The cDNA or gDNA used as material had been derived from T cells, B-cell-depleted T cells, or PBMCs.

Methods used by the authors: Nucleated cell number was recorded as an estimate derived from reference gene primer amplification. Repertoires were generated with immunoSEQ multiplex PCR, while TCRdb's copy carries only in-frame clones and drops some. The DNA was the basis for D and trimming; V, J and clone size are from that table. Here the sample spans 150,000 to 200,000 clones, approximately 90% being singletons. This CDR3 has 15 amino acids. Trimming shortened V by 7 bases and J by 1 base, and 16 bases separated the two germline ends. CDR1 and CDR2 from the germline V gene are MGHDK and SYGVNS. Specimen: peripheral blood. This clonotype was obtained from a man aged 18 to 29 with acute or convalescent COVID-19. This chain connects TRBV25-1 to TRBJ1-1, with D possibly TRBD1 on 6 matching bases. The CDR3 nucleotides read TGTGCCAGCACCCGAGGGGGAGGGAGGAACACTGAAGCTTTCTTT. This sequence encodes CASTRGGGRNTEAFF.